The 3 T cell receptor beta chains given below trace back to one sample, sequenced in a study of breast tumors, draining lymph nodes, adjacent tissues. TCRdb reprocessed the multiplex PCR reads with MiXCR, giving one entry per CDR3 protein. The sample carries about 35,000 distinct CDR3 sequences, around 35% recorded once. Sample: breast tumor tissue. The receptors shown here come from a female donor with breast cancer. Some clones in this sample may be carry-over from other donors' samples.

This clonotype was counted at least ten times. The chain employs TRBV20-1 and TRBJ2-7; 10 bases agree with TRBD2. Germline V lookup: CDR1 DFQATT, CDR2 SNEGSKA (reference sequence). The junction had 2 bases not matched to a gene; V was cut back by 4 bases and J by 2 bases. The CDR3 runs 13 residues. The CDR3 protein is CSATSGRTYEQYF. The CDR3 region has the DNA TGCAGTGCTACTAGCGGGAGAACCTACGAGCAGTACTTC.

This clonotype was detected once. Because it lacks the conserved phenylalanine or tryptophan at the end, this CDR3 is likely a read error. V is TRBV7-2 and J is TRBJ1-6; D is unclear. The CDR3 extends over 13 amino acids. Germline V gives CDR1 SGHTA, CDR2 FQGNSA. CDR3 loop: CASSLQQNSPLHS. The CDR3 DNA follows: TGCGCCAGCAGCTTACAACAGAATTCACCCCTCCACTCT.

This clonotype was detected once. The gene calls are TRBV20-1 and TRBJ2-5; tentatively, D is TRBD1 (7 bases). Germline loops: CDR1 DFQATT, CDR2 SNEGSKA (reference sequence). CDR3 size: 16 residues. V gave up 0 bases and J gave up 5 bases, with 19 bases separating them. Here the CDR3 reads CSARDWGEQGRETQYF. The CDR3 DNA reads TGCAGTGCTAGAGATTGGGGCGAACAGGGGAGGGAGACCCAGTACTTC.